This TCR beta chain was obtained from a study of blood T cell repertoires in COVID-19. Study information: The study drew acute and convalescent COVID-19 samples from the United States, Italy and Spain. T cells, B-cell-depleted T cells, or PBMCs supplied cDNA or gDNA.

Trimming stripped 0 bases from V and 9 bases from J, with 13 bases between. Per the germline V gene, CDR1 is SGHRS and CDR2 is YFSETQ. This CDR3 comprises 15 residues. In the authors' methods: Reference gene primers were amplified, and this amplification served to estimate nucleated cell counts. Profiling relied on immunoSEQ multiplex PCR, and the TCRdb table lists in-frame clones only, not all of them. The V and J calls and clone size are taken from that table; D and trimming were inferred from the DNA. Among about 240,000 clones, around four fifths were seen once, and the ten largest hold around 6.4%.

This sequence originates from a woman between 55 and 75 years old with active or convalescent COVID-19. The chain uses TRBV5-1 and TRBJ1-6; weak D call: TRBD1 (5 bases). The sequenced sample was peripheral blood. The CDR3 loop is CASSLEGEGLSPLHF. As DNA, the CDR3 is TGCGCCAGCAGCTTGGAAGGGGAGGGCCTTTCACCCCTCCACTTT.